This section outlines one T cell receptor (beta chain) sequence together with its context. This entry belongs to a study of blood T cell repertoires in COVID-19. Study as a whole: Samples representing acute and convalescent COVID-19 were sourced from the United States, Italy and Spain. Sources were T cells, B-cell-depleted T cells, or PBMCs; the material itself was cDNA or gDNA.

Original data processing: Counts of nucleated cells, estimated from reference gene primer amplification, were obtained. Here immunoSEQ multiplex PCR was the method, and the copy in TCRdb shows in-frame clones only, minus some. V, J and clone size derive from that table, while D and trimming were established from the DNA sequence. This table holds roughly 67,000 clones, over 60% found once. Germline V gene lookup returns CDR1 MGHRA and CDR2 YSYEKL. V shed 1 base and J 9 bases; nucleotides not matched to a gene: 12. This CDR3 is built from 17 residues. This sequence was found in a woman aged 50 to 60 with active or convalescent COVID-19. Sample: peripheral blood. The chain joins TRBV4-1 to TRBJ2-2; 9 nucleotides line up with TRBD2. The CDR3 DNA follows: TGCGCCAGCAGCCAAGGGGTAGCGGGAGTCGGGAAGAGGGAGCTGTTTTTT. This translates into CASSQGVAGVGKRELFF.